Shown below are 9 T cell receptor beta chains from a single sample sequenced in a study of response to subunit inactivated influenza vaccine. MiXCR, run by TCRdb on the RT-PCR reads, gives a single entry per CDR3 protein. The table lists about 500,000 distinct CDR3 sequences, about 15% of them singletons. Sequenced here: CD4+ T cells sorted from PBMCs, sampled less than 30 months after vaccination. Every receptor here comes from a man in his fifties or sixties who received an inactivated influenza vaccine.

The rearrangement links TRBV5-1 to TRBJ1-2, with D hard to call. Trimming removed 0 bases from V and 2 bases from J, with 8 bases in between. Germline CDR1 and CDR2: SGHRS and YFSETQ. The CDR3 loop spans 14 amino acids. The CDR3 spells CASSLGHGNYGYTF. CDR3 nucleotides: TGCGCCAGCAGCTTGGGTCATGGGAACTATGGCTACACCTTC.

Only a few counts were recorded for this clonotype. The V and J genes are TRBV20-1 and TRBJ2-7, with 9 bases identical to TRBD2. The germline V gene has CDR1 DFQATT and CDR2 SNEGSKA (reference sequence). V dropped 6 bases and J dropped 4; count of bases not matched to a gene: 7. The CDR3 is 13 amino acids. This CDR3 reads CSAPTSGDYEQYF. CDR3 nucleotide sequence: TGCAGTGCCCCGACTAGCGGAGATTACGAGCAGTACTTC.

CDR3 sequence: CSVVPDRGLIGELFF. CDR3 DNA: TGCAGCGTTGTCCCGGACAGGGGGCTTATCGGGGAGCTGTTTTTT. This chain joins TRBV29-1 and TRBJ2-2; 11 bases agree with TRBD1. Trimming removed 4 bases from V and 7 bases from J; junction bases left unmatched: 8. This CDR3 comprises 15 residues. The germline V gene encodes CDR1 SQVTM and CDR2 ANQGSEA.

This clonotype was recorded at least ten times. The chain uses TRBV29-1 and TRBJ2-5; D gene unclear. Trimming shortened V by 1 base and J by 5 bases, and 5 bases separated the two germline ends. This CDR3 comprises 11 residues. Germline V lookup: CDR1 SQVTM, CDR2 ANQGSEA. The CDR3 DNA reads as TGCAGCGTTGAAGTAGGGGAGACCCAGTACTTC. Its translation is CSVEVGETQYF.

The V and J genes are TRBV20-1 and TRBJ1-6; tentative D call: TRBD1 (6 bases). The CDR3 length is 15 residues. The ends were cut back, 3 bases at V and 2 bases at J, with 11 bases in the middle. The V gene's germline CDR1 is DFQATT and CDR2 SNEGSKA (reference sequence). The DNA for the CDR3 is TGCAGTGCTAGGGGACGGGACACCTATAATTCACCCCTCCACTTT. It yields the protein CSARGRDTYNSPLHF.

The chain links TRBV29-1 to TRBJ1-5, with 8 bases that match TRBD1. The junction had 8 bases not matched to a gene; V was cut back by 4 bases and J by 6 bases. The germline CDR1 and CDR2 sequences are SQVTM and ANQGSEA. This CDR3 comprises 14 residues. The CDR3 is CSVATGTGGQPQHF. For the CDR3, the DNA is TGCAGCGTTGCAACCGGGACAGGCGGTCAGCCCCAGCATTTT.

This clonotype showed up just a few times. This chain connects TRBV11-2 to TRBJ2-1, with D perhaps TRBD1 (6 bases). Trimming removed 2 bases from V and 6 bases from J, with 11 bases in between. Germline CDR1 reads SGHAT; CDR2 reads FQNNGV. The CDR3 has 14 amino acids. Here the CDR3 reads CASSLYHRANEQFF. DNA for the CDR3: TGTGCCAGCAGCTTATACCACAGGGCCAATGAGCAGTTCTTC. The whole variable domain, remainder taken from reference TRBV11-2 and TRBJ2-1, is EAGVAQSPRYKIIEKRQSVAFWCNPISGHATLYWYQQILGQGPKLLIQFQNNGVVDDSQLPKDRFSAERLKGVDSTLKIQPAKLEDSAVYLCASSLYHRANEQFFGPGTRLTVL.

The chain links TRBV6-2 or TRBV6-3 to TRBJ1-2; the D is unclear. The ends were cut back, 7 bases at V and 1 base at J, with 13 bases in the middle. CDR3 length: 14 amino acids. Looked up from germline, CDR1 is MNHEY and CDR2 is SVGEGT. The CDR3 sequence: CASTGQDHNYGYTF. As DNA, the CDR3 is TGTGCCAGCACCGGGCAGGACCATAACTATGGCTACACCTTC.

V and J are TRBV7-9 and TRBJ1-2, with D unresolved. This CDR3 is built from 14 residues. Germline V gene data show CDR1 as SEHNR and CDR2 as FQNEAQ (reference sequence). Trimming took 1 base from V and 4 from J, leaving 10 bases between them. Here the CDR3 DNA reads TGTGCCAGCAGCTTAGAAGGGTCCTTCTATGGCTACACCTTC. Protein product: CASSLEGSFYGYTF.